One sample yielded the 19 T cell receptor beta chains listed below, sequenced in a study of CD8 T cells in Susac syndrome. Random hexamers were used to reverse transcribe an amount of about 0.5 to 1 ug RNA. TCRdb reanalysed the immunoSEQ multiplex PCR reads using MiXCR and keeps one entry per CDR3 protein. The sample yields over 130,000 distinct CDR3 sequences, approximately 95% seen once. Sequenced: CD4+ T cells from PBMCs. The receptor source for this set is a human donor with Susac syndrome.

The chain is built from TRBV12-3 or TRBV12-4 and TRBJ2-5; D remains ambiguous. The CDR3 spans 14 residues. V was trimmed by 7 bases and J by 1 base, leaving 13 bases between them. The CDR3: CASTPPGFQETQYF. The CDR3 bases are TGTGCCAGCACCCCTCCCGGATTCCAAGAGACCCAGTACTTC.

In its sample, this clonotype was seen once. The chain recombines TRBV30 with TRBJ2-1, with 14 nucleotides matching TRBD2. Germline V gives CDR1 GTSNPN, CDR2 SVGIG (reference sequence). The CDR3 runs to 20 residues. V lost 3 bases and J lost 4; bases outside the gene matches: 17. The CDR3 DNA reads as TGTGCCTGGAGACGAGGACTAGCGGGAGGACTCCCACGTAGGTACAATGAGCAGTTCTTC. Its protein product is CAWRRGLAGGLPRRYNEQFF.

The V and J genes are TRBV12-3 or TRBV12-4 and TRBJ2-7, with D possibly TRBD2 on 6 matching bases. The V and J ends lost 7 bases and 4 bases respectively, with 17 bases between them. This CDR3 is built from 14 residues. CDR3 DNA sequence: TGTGCCAGCACCAAGACTAGAGGGTTGTACGAGCAGTACTTC. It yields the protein CASTKTRGLYEQYF.

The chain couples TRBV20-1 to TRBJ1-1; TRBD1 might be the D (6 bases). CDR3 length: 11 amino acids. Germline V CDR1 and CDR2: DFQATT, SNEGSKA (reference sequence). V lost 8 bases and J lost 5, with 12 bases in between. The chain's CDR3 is CSQSRGTEAFF. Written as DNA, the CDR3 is TGCAGTCAATCAAGGGGGACTGAAGCTTTCTTT.

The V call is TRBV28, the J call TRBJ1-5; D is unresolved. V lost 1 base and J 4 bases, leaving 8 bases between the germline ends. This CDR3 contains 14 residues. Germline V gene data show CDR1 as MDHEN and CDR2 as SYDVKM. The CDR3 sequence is CASSLFGINQPQHF. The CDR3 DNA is TGTGCCAGCAGTTTATTTGGCATTAATCAGCCCCAGCATTTT.

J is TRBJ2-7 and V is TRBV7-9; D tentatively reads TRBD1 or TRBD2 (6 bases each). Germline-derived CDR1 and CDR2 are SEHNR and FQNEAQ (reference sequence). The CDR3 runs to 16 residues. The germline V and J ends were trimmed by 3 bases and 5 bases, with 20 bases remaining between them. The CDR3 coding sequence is TGTGCCAGCAGCTTGCCTAGGCTGGAGGGGGGCCACGAGCAGTACTTC. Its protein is CASSLPRLEGGHEQYF.

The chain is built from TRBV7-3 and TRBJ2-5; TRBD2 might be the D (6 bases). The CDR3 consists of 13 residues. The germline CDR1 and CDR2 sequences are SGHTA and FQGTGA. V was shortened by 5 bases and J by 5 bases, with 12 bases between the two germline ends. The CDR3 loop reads CASSPRAGETQYF. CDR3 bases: TGTGCCAGCAGCCCCCGGGCGGGGGAGACCCAGTACTTC.

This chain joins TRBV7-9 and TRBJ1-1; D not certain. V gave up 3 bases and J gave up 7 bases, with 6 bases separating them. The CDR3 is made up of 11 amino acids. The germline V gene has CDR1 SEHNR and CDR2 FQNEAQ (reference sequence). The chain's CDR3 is CASSFSDEAFF. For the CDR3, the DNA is TGTGCCAGCAGCTTTTCCGATGAAGCTTTCTTT.

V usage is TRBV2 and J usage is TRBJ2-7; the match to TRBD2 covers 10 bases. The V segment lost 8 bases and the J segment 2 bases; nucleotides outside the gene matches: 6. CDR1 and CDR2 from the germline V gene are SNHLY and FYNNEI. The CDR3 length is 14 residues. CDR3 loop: CASRLAGATYEQYF. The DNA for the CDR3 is TGTGCCAGCCGTCTAGCGGGAGCGACCTACGAGCAGTACTTC.

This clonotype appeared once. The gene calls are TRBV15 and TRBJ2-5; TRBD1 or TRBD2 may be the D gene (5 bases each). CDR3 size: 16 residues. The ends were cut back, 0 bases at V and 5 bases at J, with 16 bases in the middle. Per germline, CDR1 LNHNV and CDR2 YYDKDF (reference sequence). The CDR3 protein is CATSRDGASGSETQYF. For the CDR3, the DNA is TGTGCCACCAGCAGAGACGGGGCTTCTGGGAGTGAGACCCAGTACTTC.

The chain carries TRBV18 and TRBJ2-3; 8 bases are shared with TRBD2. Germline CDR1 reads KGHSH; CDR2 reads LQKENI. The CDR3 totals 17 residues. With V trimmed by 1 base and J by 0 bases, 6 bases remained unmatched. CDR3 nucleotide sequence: TGTGCCAGCTCACCACAATCAGCGGGGGTTAGCACAGATACGCAGTATTTT. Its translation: CASSPQSAGVSTDTQYF.

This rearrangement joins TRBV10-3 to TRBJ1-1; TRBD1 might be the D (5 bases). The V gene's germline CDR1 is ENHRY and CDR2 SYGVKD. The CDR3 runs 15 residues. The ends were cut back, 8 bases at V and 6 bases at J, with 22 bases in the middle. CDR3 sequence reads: CAILWALGDWAEAFF. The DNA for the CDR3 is TGTGCCATCCTCTGGGCTTTGGGGGATTGGGCTGAAGCTTTCTTT.

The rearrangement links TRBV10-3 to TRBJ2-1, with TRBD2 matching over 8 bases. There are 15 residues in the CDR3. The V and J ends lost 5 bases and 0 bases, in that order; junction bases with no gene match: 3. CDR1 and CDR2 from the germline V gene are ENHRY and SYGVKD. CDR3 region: CAISPREGSYNEQFF. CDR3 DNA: TGTGCCATCAGTCCCCGGGAGGGCTCCTACAATGAGCAGTTCTTC.

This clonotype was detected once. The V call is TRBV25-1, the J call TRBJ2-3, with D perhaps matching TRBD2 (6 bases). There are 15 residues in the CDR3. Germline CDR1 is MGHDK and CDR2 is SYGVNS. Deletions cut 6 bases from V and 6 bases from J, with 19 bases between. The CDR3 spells CASRRNGRGVDTQYF. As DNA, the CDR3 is TGTGCCAGCAGGAGGAACGGGAGAGGTGTTGATACGCAGTATTTT. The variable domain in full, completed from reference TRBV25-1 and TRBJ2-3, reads EADIYQTPRYLVIGTGKKITLECSQTMGHDKMYWYQQDPGMELHLIHYSYGVNSTEKGDLSSESTVSRIRTEHFPLTLESARPSHTSQYLCASRRNGRGVDTQYFGPGTRLTVL.

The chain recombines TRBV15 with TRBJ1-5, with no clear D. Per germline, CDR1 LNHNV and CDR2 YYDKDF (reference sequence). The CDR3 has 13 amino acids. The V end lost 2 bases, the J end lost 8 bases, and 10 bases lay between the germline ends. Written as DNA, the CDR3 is TGTGCCACCAGCAGAAGGGCAGTAGAGCCCCAGCATTTT. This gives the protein CATSRRAVEPQHF.

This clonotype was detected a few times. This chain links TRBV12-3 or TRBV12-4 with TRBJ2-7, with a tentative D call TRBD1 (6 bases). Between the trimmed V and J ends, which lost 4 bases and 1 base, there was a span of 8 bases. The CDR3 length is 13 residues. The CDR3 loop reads CASSSTGSYEQYF. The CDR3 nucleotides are TGTGCCAGCAGTTCGACAGGATCCTACGAGCAGTACTTC.

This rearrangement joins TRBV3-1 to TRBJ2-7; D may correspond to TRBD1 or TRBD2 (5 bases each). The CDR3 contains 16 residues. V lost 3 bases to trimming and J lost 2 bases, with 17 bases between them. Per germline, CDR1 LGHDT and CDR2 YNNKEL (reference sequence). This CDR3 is CASSQGNYRGAYEQYF. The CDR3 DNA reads TGTGCCAGCAGCCAGGGGAACTACCGGGGCGCCTACGAGCAGTACTTC.

Here the CDR3 DNA reads TGCAGCGTTGAGGTGGGGGGTGCTAACTATGGCTACACCTTC. It translates to CSVEVGGANYGYTF. The chain employs TRBV29-1 and TRBJ1-2; D may be TRBD1 (5 bases). Germline V lookup: CDR1 SQVTM, CDR2 ANQGSEA. This CDR3 has 14 amino acids. V was clipped by 3 bases and J by 0 bases, with 11 bases between them.

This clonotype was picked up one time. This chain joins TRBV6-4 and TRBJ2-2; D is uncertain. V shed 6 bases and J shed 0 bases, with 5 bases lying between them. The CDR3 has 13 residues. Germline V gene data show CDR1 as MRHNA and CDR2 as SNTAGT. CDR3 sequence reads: CASSRTNTGELFF. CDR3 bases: TGTGCCAGCAGCCGAACGAACACCGGGGAGCTGTTTTTT.